This T cell receptor beta chain was recorded in a study of blood T cell repertoires in COVID-19. Study context: The analysed material was cDNA or gDNA that came from T cells, B-cell-depleted T cells, or PBMCs.

Germline CDR1 and CDR2: SGHVS and FQNEAQ. This CDR3 region has 14 residues. The ends were cut back, 1 base at V and 7 bases at J, with 14 bases in the middle. TCRdb keeps only in-frame clones here, not all; method: immunoSEQ multiplex PCR. The repertoire holds over 150,000 clones, about 89% seen once, with 0.45% to 0.65% in the top ten. V is TRBV7-8 and J is TRBJ2-7; D may be TRBD2 (5 bases). Material: peripheral blood. This clonotype was obtained from a man aged 45-60 years with acute or convalescent COVID-19. The CDR3: CASSLVLDSMEQYF. The CDR3 DNA sequence: TGTGCCAGCAGCTTAGTGCTGGACTCCATGGAGCAGTACTTC. Full variable domain (remainder filled in from reference TRBV7-8 and TRBJ2-7): GAGVSQSPRYKVAKRGQDVALRCDPISGHVSLFWYQQALGQGPEFLTYFQNEAQLDKSGLPSDRFFAERPEGSVSTLKIQRTQQEDSAVYLCASSLVLDSMEQYFGPGTRLTVT.